The sample holds a few counts of the clone carrying this T cell receptor (beta chain). V was trimmed by 10 bases and J by 4 bases, leaving 13 bases between them. In germline, CDR1 is MDHEN, CDR2 SYDVKM. This CDR3 is built from 12 residues. The data were taken from a study of shared clonotypes between healthy human individuals. The protocol was immunoSEQ multiplex PCR, while the TCRdb copy is restricted to in-frame clones and leaves out a portion. The sample consists of over a million clones, about 75% of them appearing once. The V gene is TRBV28, the J gene TRBJ1-2; possible D gene TRBD1, 6 bases. This TCR derives from a man aged 18-30 years in good health. Sequencing was done on a sample of memory CD4+ T cells sorted from blood. As for subset: CD45RA-negative fraction. This chain's CDR3 is CAIRAGAYGYTF. The CDR3 DNA follows: TGTGCCATTAGGGCAGGGGCCTATGGCTACACCTTC.